There are a few counts of the clone carrying this TCR beta chain. Its antigen is not known. Random hexamers were used to reverse transcribe an amount of roughly 0.45 to 1 ug RNA. Via MiXCR, TCRdb re-called the immunoSEQ multiplex PCR reads, giving one row per CDR3 protein. Of some 110,000 distinct CDR3 sequences in the sample, 94% were seen once. The sample belongs to a study of CD8 T cells in Susac syndrome. Looking at the study overall: Active disease was present in about 6 of the sequenced Susac syndrome patients, whereas roughly 8 of them were in remission. Blood was drawn from Susac syndrome patients while they were therapy-naive, on corticosteroids, or on intravenous immunoglobulin alone. The study's findings and limits: Susac CD8+ cells expanded clonally the most in TEMRA cells and in active patients.

The CDR3 is 15 residues long. V lost 2 bases and J lost 9, with 18 bases in between. The germline V gene encodes CDR1 SGHNT and CDR2 YYREEE (reference sequence). The authors negatively isolated CD8+ and CD4+ T cells and FACS-enriched TEMRA cells. Sequencing input: CD8+ T cells from PBMCs. The chain joins TRBV5-4 to TRBJ2-1; perhaps D is TRBD1 or TRBD2 (6 bases each). This sequence was found in a human donor with Susac syndrome. The CDR3 protein is CASSFGPGANAEQFF. Here the CDR3 DNA reads TGTGCCAGCAGCTTTGGGCCGGGGGCCAATGCTGAGCAGTTCTTC.